One sample yielded the 24 T cell receptor delta chains listed below, sequenced in a study of Vδ1+ human thymocytes listed by TCRdb under 2018. Beyond this particular receptor, the publication reports: In contrast to oligoclonal peripheral blood repertoires, thymic TRG and TRD repertoires appeared to be highly polyclonal with Gaussian CDR3 length distributions.

These receptors have no identified antigens. The sequencer listed for this sample is Illumina MiSeq. RNA was extracted with the RNeasy mini kit and reverse transcribed using Superscript III. To generate the CDR3 amplicons, a multiplex PCR was run using pooled V-gene forward primers together with a constant-region reverse primer that carried Illumina adaptor overhangs. TCRdb called clones afresh from the public reads with CATT; identical DNA rows were later merged. This sample is represented by about 75,000 delta-chain clones; around 35% of them were singletons. The biggest ten clones account for under 0.3% of the sample. Material: Vdelta1+ gamma-delta thymocytes from the thymus. According to the study, the label for this sample's cell subset or site signals: FACS-sorted CD3+ TCRalphabeta- TCRVdelta1+ TCRVdelta2- thymocytes. The receptors come from a boy younger than two who had congenital heart surgery.

This clone was seen a few times. The chain carries TRDV1 and TRDJ1; TRDD3 agrees at 10 bases. Germline CDR1 is TSWWSYY and CDR2 is QGS. The CDR3 runs 17 residues. J lost 3 bases, V lost 1 base, and 8 bases had no gene match. The CDR3 region is CALGEPPHWGMADKLIF. CDR3 nucleotides: TGTGCTCTTGGGGAACCACCCCACTGGGGGATGGCCGATAAACTCATCTTT.

The genes are TRDV1 and TRDJ1; 10 bases match TRDD3. Germline loops: CDR1 TSWWSYY, CDR2 QGS. This CDR3 has 21 residues. V was clipped by 1 base and J by 0 bases; unmatched bases: 17. The CDR3 region is CALGEPGLRLGDRAYTDKLIF. The CDR3 nucleotides are TGTGCTCTTGGGGAACCCGGACTACGTCTGGGGGATAGGGCTTACACCGATAAACTCATCTTT.

V is TRDV1 and J is TRDJ1; 8 nucleotides match TRDD3. CDR1 and CDR2 from the germline V gene are TSWWSYY and QGS. This CDR3 has 20 residues. The junction had 17 bases not matched to a gene; V was cut back by 2 bases and J by 0 bases. In DNA form, the CDR3 reads TGTGCTCTTGGGGAAGGCTGGGGGAGACCACAGGGGTTATACACCGATAAACTCATCTTT. The encoded protein is CALGEGWGRPQGLYTDKLIF.

The rearrangement uses TRDV1 and TRDJ1, with 13 nucleotides matching TRDD3. With 8 bases clipped from V and 4 bases from J, the junction kept 31 bases outside the gene matches. Germline V gene lookup returns CDR1 TSWWSYY and CDR2 QGS. The CDR3 is 23 amino acids. The CDR3 region is CALLLPTPTILGDTGPWDDKLIF. The CDR3 DNA is TGTGCTCTTCTACTTCCTACCCCAACTATACTGGGGGATACGGGGCCCTGGGACGATAAACTCATCTTT.

In its sample, this clone was seen a few times. This chain links TRDV1 with TRDJ1, with 12 bases matching TRDD3. Germline V gene lookup returns CDR1 TSWWSYY and CDR2 QGS. This CDR3 contains 20 residues. V lost 3 bases and J lost 1; bases outside the gene matches: 15. The CDR3, as DNA: TGTGCTCTTGGGGAGCCCTTTCCTAACTGGGGGATACAGGGCACCGATAAACTCATCTTT. Translated, it gives CALGEPFPNWGIQGTDKLIF.

This chain connects TRDV1 to TRDJ1; 8 nucleotides align to TRDD3. The CDR3 totals 22 residues. CDR1 and CDR2 (germline): TSWWSYY, QGS. The trim removed 4 bases at V and 0 bases at J, leaving 25 bases unmatched. The chain's CDR3 is CALGGRDSCVLGAPDYTDKLIF. CDR3 in DNA: TGTGCTCTTGGGGGGCGGGACTCCTGCGTACTGGGGGCCCCCGACTACACCGATAAACTCATCTTT.

This chain uses TRDV1 with TRDJ1, with 9 bases matching TRDD3. With 1 base clipped from V and 0 bases from J, the junction kept 15 bases outside the gene matches. The CDR3 runs 20 residues. Germline-derived CDR1 and CDR2 are TSWWSYY and QGS. In DNA form, the CDR3 reads TGTGCTCTTGGGGAACCTTCCCCCTGGGGGATCCTTTCGGACACCGATAAACTCATCTTT. This gives the protein CALGEPSPWGILSDTDKLIF.

V and J are TRDV1 and TRDJ1; TRDD3 matches at 11 bases. J was trimmed by 2 bases and V by 1 base; bases with no gene match: 27. The germline gives CDR1 TSWWSYY, CDR2 QGS. The CDR3 has 24 residues. The CDR3 DNA is TGTGCTCTTGGGGAACGCTCCCCCCGATTCCTACGGAGGCTGGGGGATACCCGGACCGATAAACTCATCTTT. This gives the protein CALGERSPRFLRRLGDTRTDKLIF.

The chain couples TRDV1 to TRDJ1, with TRDD3 matching over 8 bases. The CDR3 extends over 21 amino acids. Germline V gene lookup returns CDR1 TSWWSYY and CDR2 QGS. J lost 4 bases, V lost 0 bases, and 22 bases had no gene match. CDR3 loop: CALGELTPTAHWGADGDKLIF. For the CDR3, the DNA is TGTGCTCTTGGGGAACTCACTCCTACGGCCCACTGGGGGGCCGATGGCGATAAACTCATCTTT.

With respect to this clone: This specimen includes other DNA sequences encoding the same CDR3. V and J are TRDV1 and TRDJ1, with 8 bases that match TRDD3. The CDR3 is 16 amino acids. The germline V gene has CDR1 TSWWSYY and CDR2 QGS. J gave up 1 base and V 5 bases, and 9 bases lay outside the gene matches. In nucleotides, the CDR3 is TGTGCTCTTGGGATTGACACTGGGGGGTCCACCGATAAACTCATCTTT. Translating it yields CALGIDTGGSTDKLIF.

The chain is built from TRDV1 and TRDJ1, with 7 bases identical to TRDD3. Per the germline V gene, CDR1 is TSWWSYY and CDR2 is QGS. This CDR3 is 20 amino acids long. J was trimmed by 10 bases and V by 3 bases; bases with no gene match: 29. Here the CDR3 reads CALGDRTLTRGIQYTVRLIF. For the CDR3, the DNA is TGTGCTCTTGGGGACCGAACGCTTACCCGGGGGATCCAGTACACCGTTAGACTCATCTTT.

The chain combines TRDV1 with TRDJ1, with 7 bases fitting TRDD2. The V and J ends lost 0 bases and 5 bases, in that order; junction bases with no gene match: 6. The CDR3 spans 15 residues. Germline V gene sequence: CDR1 TSWWSYY, CDR2 QGS. This CDR3 is CALGELFLPQDKLIF. The CDR3 nucleotides read TGTGCTCTTGGGGAACTTTTCCTACCCCAGGATAAACTCATCTTT.

This clone appeared a few times. The chain is built from TRDV1 and TRDJ1; TRDD3 agrees at 7 bases. The junction had 13 bases not matched to a gene; V was cut back by 0 bases and J by 0 bases. Germline V gene sequence: CDR1 TSWWSYY, CDR2 QGS. This CDR3 region has 19 residues. CDR3 sequence: CALGELSWVGDPYTDKLIF. The CDR3 region has the DNA TGTGCTCTTGGGGAACTATCGTGGGTGGGGGACCCGTACACCGATAAACTCATCTTT.

Only a few counts were recorded for this clone. The rearrangement links TRDV1 to TRDJ1, with 8 positions matching TRDD3. Looked up from germline, CDR1 is TSWWSYY and CDR2 is QGS. CDR3 length equals 19 residues. The V segment lost 3 bases and the J segment 0 bases; nucleotides outside the gene matches: 15. The DNA for the CDR3 is TGTGCTCTTGGGGACCCAGGACTGGGGGTCAACGGGTACACCGATAAACTCATCTTT. Protein sequence: CALGDPGLGVNGYTDKLIF.

This sequence joins TRDV1 and TRDJ1; D tentatively fits TRDD2 or TRDD3 (7 bases each). The CDR3 extends over 18 amino acids. Germline CDR1 is TSWWSYY and CDR2 is QGS. V dropped 1 base and J dropped 10 bases, with 28 bases sitting between them. The CDR3 loop is CALGEPPFLRTGDRRLIF. The CDR3 DNA is TGTGCTCTTGGGGAACCCCCCTTCCTCCGTACTGGGGATAGGAGACTCATCTTT.

Regarding this clone: The same CDR3 is also encoded by other DNA sequences in this sample. The gene calls are TRDV1 and TRDJ1; D ambiguous. The CDR3 extends over 16 amino acids. Germline values: CDR1 TSWWSYY, CDR2 QGS. V gave up 2 bases and J gave up 0 bases, with 13 bases separating them. The CDR3 region has the DNA TGTGCTCTTGGGGAATCCCCCGGAGGGTACACCGATAAACTCATCTTT. Translation: CALGESPGGYTDKLIF.

This chain joins TRDV1 and TRDJ1; D possibly corresponds to TRDD3 (6 bases). Germline loops: CDR1 TSWWSYY, CDR2 QGS. With 4 bases removed from V and 3 bases from J, the gap between germline ends came to 24 bases. This CDR3 region has 18 residues. The CDR3: CALGAKGADGGDADKLIF. The CDR3 coding sequence is TGTGCTCTTGGGGCAAAAGGGGCTGATGGGGGTGATGCCGATAAACTCATCTTT.

V usage is TRDV1 and J usage is TRDJ1, with 12 bases that match TRDD3. From germline, CDR1 is TSWWSYY and CDR2 QGS. The CDR3 consists of 25 residues. V dropped 0 bases and J dropped 4; count of bases not matched to a gene: 30. The CDR3 DNA sequence: TGTGCTCTTGGGGAACTCGCACCCCTACCGGTTCTACTGGGGGATACTCGGAGGGATGGCGATAAACTCATCTTT. Translating gives CALGELAPLPVLLGDTRRDGDKLIF.

The rearrangement links TRDV1 to TRDJ1; 9 bases line up with TRDD3. Germline CDR1 and CDR2: TSWWSYY and QGS. The CDR3 contains 15 residues. Unmatched junction bases numbered 6, after V lost 0 bases and J lost 7 bases. CDR3: CALGELGLGDFKLIF. The CDR3 DNA follows: TGTGCTCTTGGGGAACTAGGACTGGGGGACTTTAAACTCATCTTT.

This rearrangement joins TRDV1 to TRDJ1, with 13 bases fitting TRDD3. V trimming: 2 bases; J trimming: 8 bases; junction bases outside the gene matches: 20. CDR1 and CDR2 from the germline V gene are TSWWSYY and QGS. This CDR3 contains 20 residues. This CDR3 is CALGELGPSRLYWGIRKLIF. The DNA for the CDR3 is TGTGCTCTTGGGGAATTAGGTCCCTCTCGGTTGTACTGGGGGATACGGAAACTCATCTTT.

The gene calls are TRDV1 and TRDJ3; TRDD3 matches at 9 bases. The CDR3 runs to 26 residues. V shed 0 bases and J 0 bases; nucleotides not matched to a gene: 24. The germline gives CDR1 TSWWSYY, CDR2 QGS. The CDR3 region is CALGELGVPWGISGPVSSWDTRQMFF. CDR3 sequence (DNA): TGTGCTCTTGGGGAACTTGGCGTTCCCTGGGGGATTAGTGGCCCCGTCAGCTCCTGGGACACCCGACAGATGTTTTTC.

The chain carries TRDV1 and TRDJ1; the D gene is possibly TRDD3 (8 bases). The CDR3 covers 22 residues. V was shortened by 4 bases and J by 0 bases, with 33 bases between the two germline ends. CDR1 is TSWWSYY, CDR2 QGS, per germline. CDR3: CALGVRGRSFLGIQAYTDKLIF. The CDR3 region has the DNA TGTGCTCTTGGGGTCAGAGGTCGTTCCTTCCTGGGGATACAAGCGTACACCGATAAACTCATCTTT.

This chain links TRDV1 with TRDJ1, with TRDD3 identical over 10 bases. Germline values: CDR1 TSWWSYY, CDR2 QGS. CDR3 length: 18 residues. The V segment lost 0 bases and the J segment 0 bases; nucleotides outside the gene matches: 7. CDR3 in DNA: TGTGCTCTTGGGGAACTGTCCCAGGGGGATACGGACACCGATAAACTCATCTTT. It is translated as CALGELSQGDTDTDKLIF.

The table lists this clone with many counts. Other DNA sequences from this sample encode an identical CDR3 as well. This sequence joins TRDV2 and TRDJ4; 12 bases match TRDD3. The V gene end was trimmed by 0 bases and the J gene end by 0 bases; junction bases not matched to a gene: 4. This CDR3 comprises 16 residues. Germline V gives CDR1 GEAIGNYY, CDR2 EKD. In nucleotides, the CDR3 is TGTGCCTGTGACACCGGTACTGGGGGATACCCCAGACCCCTGATCTTT. This sequence encodes CACDTGTGGYPRPLIF.